In its sample, the clone carrying this TCR beta chain was seen many times. Its antigen remains unidentified. The data originate from a study of T-cell memory formation after mild COVID-19. Study summary: Each donor largely had its own TCR clusters. General study points: Researchers found some responding clones in pre-infection memory, a sign that cross-reactive memory joined. Proof of SARS-CoV-2 specificity was absent for the second-wave clones that crested on day 37.

V was trimmed by 0 bases and J by 4 bases, leaving 4 bases between them. The CDR3 spans 12 residues. The germline CDR1 and CDR2 sequences are KGHSH and LQKENI. Libraries for TCRalpha and TCRbeta carried sample barcodes and unique molecular identifiers via 5'RACE. TCRdb reanalysed the 5' RACE reads using MiXCR and keeps one entry per CDR3 protein. The profile shows around 260,000 distinct CDR3 sequences, around 16% of them singletons. Input material: PBMCs or a T cell subset sorted from them (not recorded which). This rearrangement joins TRBV18 to TRBJ2-7; D is unclear. This sequence was found in a man aged 18 to 30 who had mild COVID-19 (a few samples of this study predate the infection). Cell type and time point are not known. CDR3 protein: CASSPPGYEQYF. Written as DNA, the CDR3 is TGTGCCAGCTCACCACCGGGGTACGAGCAGTACTTC.